Given below is one TCR beta chain in context. What antigen it recognizes has not been identified. Per-base qualities were not stored, and no clone one base away is much larger. The CDR3 runs 14 amino acids, cysteine and phenylalanine included. Just CDR3 DNA is preserved here, 42 bases in frame from base 1. V has 6 bases trimmed and J has 6 bases trimmed; junction bases matching no gene number 3. The CDR1 and CDR2 encoded by the germline V gene are SGHNT and YENEEA. The sample's time point label, decoded: baseline before first vaccination. Vaccinee samples were obtained from the UK trials COV001 and COV002, which included a single-blind randomized controlled phase 2/3 trial of AZD1222 (ChAdOx1 nCoV-19) in healthy adults. For TCRbeta chain sequencing, PBMC samples were collected from trial participants at day 0 and at day 28 after the second dose. This sample stems from a study of T cell responses to AZD1222 COVID-19 vaccine (dated by TCRdb to the early 2020s). Regarding the study in general: Because spike-specific TCR depth and breadth did not differ between the two schedules, AZD1222 recipients who got a second dose at roughly 4 weeks were pooled with those who got a second dose at roughly 12 weeks. TCR sequencing was performed for about 250 trial participants, of whom roughly 200 were given two doses of AZD1222 and 26 were given two doses of MenACWY control vaccine. Trial participants were enrolled into age subgroups of 18-55, 56-69 and 70-plus years, which contained around 150, 28 and 57 TCR-sequenced participants, respectively.

The CDR3 regions of human TCRbeta chains were analyzed by immunosequencing. In the source study's methods: TCRs in the repertoires were compared against a reference library of SARS-CoV-2-specific TCRs that had been generated with the MIRA antigen-specificity platform. Breadth was defined as the fraction of unique TCRs that were SARS-CoV-2-associated. Depth was defined as the fraction of total T cells that were SARS-CoV-2-associated. Using the MIRA data, each spike-specific TCR was mapped to the spike region that the TCR reacts to and placed in a CD4 or CD8 class. Log10-transformed breadth and depth values were compared by one-way ANOVA with Sidak's multiple comparisons tests. TCRdb's version of the immuneACCESS table is confined to in-frame rearrangements and falls short of the full clone set. An unresolved V gene accounts for under half of the shortfall where checked; the remainder is of unknown origin. For V, J and clone size, that table is used; D and trimming come from the DNA. In all, the sample holds 80,000 to 95,000 clones, and 80% to 90% of those were seen once. The ten most abundant clones make up approximately 5.4% of the sample.

What the work shows at the level of the full study, not this receptor alone: Only 5 to 7 AZD1222 recipients were SARS-CoV-2 seropositive at baseline, limiting conclusions about previously exposed vaccinees. No day 14 peak-response samples were available, so repertoires were characterized only after the peak T cell response. Participants were mostly white British, with more females than males. The authors suggested clonal diversity may have been underestimated. Spike-specific TCR breadth and depth rose significantly after two AZD1222 doses compared with day 0 and with MenACWY recipients. Reportedly, almost half of the unique spike-specific TCRs recognized epitopes lying outside the regions that are mutated in the B.1.351 and B.1.1.7 variants. The 56-69-year group was small, and its depth increase did not reach significance, likely because of low power. The whole spike protein was spanned by vaccine-associated CD4 TCRs, and dominant responses were seen in regions 160-218 and 743-854.

The clonotype was recovered from an adult in good health. The rearranged segments are TRBV11-3 and TRBJ1-6, with TRBD1 identical over 9 junction bases. Sequencing used peripheral blood, obtained on day 0 of AZD1222 vaccination. The encoded CDR3 is CASSRQGVNSPLHF. The nucleotides read TGTGCCAGCAGTCGACAGGGGGTTAATTCACCCCTCCACTTT.